Detailed here is one TCR beta chain. The assay was immunoSEQ multiplex PCR, and TCRdb's table has in-frame clones only and misses some. The sample has about 2.3 million clones, less than 95% seen once. This specimen belongs to a study of shared clonotypes between healthy human individuals. V shed 3 bases and J shed 1 base, with 19 bases lying between them. Looked up from germline, CDR1 is LGHNA and CDR2 is YSLEER. There are 18 residues in the CDR3. This TCR derives from a man between 18 and 29 years old in good health. Some clones in this sample may be carry-over from other donors' samples. Sample: naive CD4+ T cells from PBMCs. Subset of the sample: CD45RA+ positively selected. V and J are TRBV4-3 and TRBJ1-5, with D possibly matching TRBD1 (5 bases). CDR3 residues: CASSQAWGAGLSNQPQHF. The DNA for the CDR3 is TGCGCCAGCAGCCAGGCCTGGGGTGCGGGGCTGAGCAATCAGCCCCAGCATTTT.